Ten or more counts support the clone carrying this TCR beta chain. Stated time point: patch test 1, 2 weeks after DPC sensitization. Treatment of the sample: therapeutic diphenylcyclopropenone sensitization with weekly scalp DPC. One entry per CDR3 protein results from TCRdb running MiXCR on the RACE reads. The data show roughly 360,000 distinct CDR3 sequences, 4.8% seen once. These data belong to a study of human T cells and chemical hapten exposure. V was clipped by 1 base and J by 0 bases, with 6 bases between them. The CDR3 has 14 amino acids. Germline values: CDR1 SGHVS, CDR2 FQNEAQ. The chain links TRBV7-8 to TRBJ1-2; unclear D gene. The TCR sequence derives from a woman aged 45-65 years with alopecia areata. Some clones in this sample may be carry-over from other donors' samples. The sample here was whole blood, taken in connection with sensitization to the hapten diphenylcyclopropenone (DPC). The CDR3 loop reads CASSLEASNYGYTF. DNA for the CDR3: TGTGCCAGCAGCTTAGAGGCATCTAACTATGGCTACACCTTC.